Listed below are T cell receptor beta chains from one sample, sequenced in a study of blood T cell repertoires in COVID-19. The table came from immunoSEQ multiplex PCR; TCRdb's copy has only in-frame clones and leaves some out. The repertoire includes 300,000 to 400,000 clones, around 89% of them detected once, and approximately 4% sits in the top ten. The sequenced material came from peripheral blood. The receptors come from a woman aged 50 to 60 with active or convalescent COVID-19. The CDR3 runs from the conserved cysteine through the conserved F or W. A D gene is named only where the DNA matches it firmly. Size values are once, few and many counts, or a class for expanded clones, and some rows have none.

clone_size	d_call	j_call	v_call	cdr3_nt	cdr3_aa
NA	NA	TRBJ1-2	TRBV10-3	TGTGCCATCAGTGAGTCCGTACAGGGTGGCTACACCTTC	CAISESVQGGYTF
NA	TRBD1	TRBJ1-2	TRBV5-4	TGTGCCAGCAGCTCCCTCGGAGACAGGGGGCAGAATGGCTACACCTTC	CASSSLGDRGQNGYTF
NA	NA	TRBJ1-1	TRBV6-2/TRBV6-3	TGTGCCAGCAGCCCCAGAGGGATGAACACTGAAGCTTTCTTT	CASSPRGMNTEAFF
NA	TRBD1	TRBJ2-2	TRBV3-1/TRBV3-2	TGTGCCAGCAGCCAAACCAGGAATGGGGGACAGGGGGACACCGGGGAGCTGTTTTTT	CASSQTRNGGQGDTGELFF
once	NA	TRBJ1-2	TRBV4-1	TGCGCCAGCTCCCAAGGGCAGGGAAGCTATGGCTACACCTTC	CASSQGQGSYGYTF
NA	TRBD1	TRBJ2-7	TRBV5-5	TGTGCCAGCAGCTTTCGGCAGGGGGCCGGCGAGCAGTACTTC	CASSFRQGAGEQYF
NA	NA	TRBJ2-7	TRBV5-1	TGCGCCAGCAGCTTGGAGGCGGCAAGGCCCCACGAGCAGTACTTC	CASSLEAARPHEQYF
NA	TRBD2	TRBJ2-2	TRBV7-2	TGTGCCAGCAGCCCCGGACTAGCGGGGGGTGGGGAGCTGTTTTTT	CASSPGLAGGGELFF
once	NA	TRBJ2-7	TRBV19	TGTGCCAGTAGCGTTGGGAGGAGTCTCGAGCAGTACTTC	CASSVGRSLEQYF
few	NA	TRBJ1-2	TRBV27	TGTGCCAGCAGTCTCCTGGAAGGGGCCCGGAGTAGCTACACCTTC	CASSLLEGARSSYTF
NA	NA	TRBJ1-2	TRBV3-1/TRBV3-2	TGTGCCAGCAGCCCGGGAGTTTATGGCTACACCTTC	CASSPGVYGYTF
NA	TRBD1	TRBJ2-7	TRBV6-6	TGTGCCAGCAGTTACTTTTCAGGGGGTCCCCCTTACGAGCAGTACTTC	CASSYFSGGPPYEQYF
NA	TRBD1	TRBJ1-1	TRBV24-1	TGTGCCACCAGTCAGGGTACAGGGGCCACTGAAGCTTTCTTT	CATSQGTGATEAFF
NA	TRBD1	TRBJ1-5	TRBV18	TGTGCCAGCTCACGTAAACTGGGACAGGGTCTCAATCAGCCCCAGCATTTT	CASSRKLGQGLNQPQHF
NA	TRBD1	TRBJ1-6	TRBV19	TGTGCCAGTAGTATCCGGGACAGCAATTCACCCCTCCACTTT	CASSIRDSNSPLHF
NA	TRBD2	TRBJ2-1	TRBV5-1	TGCGCCAGCAGCTTCCCGACTAGCGGGAGGTCCTCAATCATCAATGAGCAGTTCTTC	CASSFPTSGRSSIINEQFF
NA	NA	TRBJ1-3	TRBV5-1	TGCGCCAGCAGCTTGGATGGGGCATCGGGAAACACCATATATTTT	CASSLDGASGNTIYF
few	NA	TRBJ1-5	TRBV29-1	TGCAGCGTTGGGGGGGGGACTAATCAGCCCCAGCATTTT	CSVGGGTNQPQHF
NA	TRBD1	TRBJ1-1	TRBV5-1	TGCGCCAGCAGAATGACTCCGGGACAGGGGAACACTGAAGCTTTCTTT	CASRMTPGQGNTEAFF
NA	TRBD1	TRBJ2-3	TRBV5-1	TGCGCCAGCACCGGACAGGTGGGCACAGATACGCAGTATTTT	CASTGQVGTDTQYF
NA	TRBD1	TRBJ1-4	TRBV5-4	TGTGCCAGCCGAGGACAGGGGCCGGGCGAAAAACTGTTTTTT	CASRGQGPGEKLFF
NA	NA	TRBJ1-1	TRBV30	TGTGCCTCCGGAGGTGATGGAGCTTTCTTT	CASGGDGAFF
NA	TRBD1	TRBJ1-6	TRBV6-5	TGTGCCAGCAGTCCAGGACAGGGAAACTCACCCCTCCACTTT	CASSPGQGNSPLHF
NA	TRBD2	TRBJ2-7	TRBV27	TGTGCCAGCAGTTCCACGGGACTAGCGGGAGGGCCCTCCTACGAGCAGTACTTC	CASSSTGLAGGPSYEQYF
NA	NA	TRBJ2-7	TRBV11-2	TGTGCCAGCCTCCAGGCAGGGATCAGTTACGAGCAGTACTTC	CASLQAGISYEQYF
NA	NA	TRBJ2-5	TRBV6-4	TGTGCCAGCAGTGACTCGTTGTGGGCCGAAGAGACCCAGTACTTC	CASSDSLWAEETQYF
NA	TRBD1	TRBJ1-1	TRBV7-2	TGTGCCAGCAGCTTACAGGGGGCCCTTAACACTGAAGCTTTCTTT	CASSLQGALNTEAFF
NA	TRBD1	TRBJ1-3	TRBV5-1	TGCGCCAGCAGCCCTTCTCCGGGACAGAGCTCTGGAAACACCATATATTTT	CASSPSPGQSSGNTIYF
NA	TRBD1	TRBJ2-7	TRBV2	TGTGCCAGCCGGACAGGGCCTTCCTACGAGCAGTACTTC	CASRTGPSYEQYF
NA	TRBD1	TRBJ1-5	TRBV30	TGTGCCTGGAGTCAACAGGGGTATCAGCCCCAGCATTTT	CAWSQQGYQPQHF
NA	NA	TRBJ1-1	TRBV30	TGTGCCTGGAGTTACAGGGAATACACTGAAGCTTTCTTT	CAWSYREYTEAFF
NA	TRBD1	TRBJ1-5	TRBV18	TGTGCCAGCTCATGGGGACAGGGTGATCAGCCCCAGCATTTT	CASSWGQGDQPQHF
NA	TRBD1	TRBJ2-1	TRBV7-3	TGTGCCAGCAGCCCCGGGACAGGGATGGATGAGCAGTTCTTC	CASSPGTGMDEQFF
NA	TRBD2	TRBJ2-5	TRBV2	TGTGCCAGCAGGGCGATAACCGGGACTAGCGGGGAAGTACGAGAGACCCAGTACTTC	CASRAITGTSGEVRETQYF
NA	TRBD2	TRBJ2-5	TRBV15	TGTGCCACCAGCAGAGATTTAGCGGGAGGGGGGGAGACCCAGTACTTC	CATSRDLAGGGETQYF